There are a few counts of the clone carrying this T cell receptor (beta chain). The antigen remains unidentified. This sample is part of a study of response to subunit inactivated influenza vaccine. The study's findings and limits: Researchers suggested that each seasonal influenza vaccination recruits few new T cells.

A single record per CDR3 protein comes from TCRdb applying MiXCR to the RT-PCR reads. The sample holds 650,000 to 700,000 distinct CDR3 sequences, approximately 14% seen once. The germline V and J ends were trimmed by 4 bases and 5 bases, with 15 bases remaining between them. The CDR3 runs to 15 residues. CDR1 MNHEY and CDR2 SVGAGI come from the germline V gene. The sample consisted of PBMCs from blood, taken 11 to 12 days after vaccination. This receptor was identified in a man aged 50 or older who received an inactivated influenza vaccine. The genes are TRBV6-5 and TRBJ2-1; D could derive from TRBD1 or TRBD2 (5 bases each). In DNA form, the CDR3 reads TGTGCCAGCAGTTCGGGATGGGGACGAAACAATGAGCAGTTCTTC. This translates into CASSSGWGRNNEQFF.